The clone carrying this T cell receptor beta chain occurred once. Its target is unknown. This record comes from a study of T cell clonotyping in hematopoietic cell transplantation. The wider study: Pretransplant recipient samples were taken after cytoreduction. General study findings and limits: Higher Inverse Simpson Index values in graft donor and pretransplant recipient predicted broader posttransplant TCR diversity. CD4 and CD8 repertoire contributions could not be separated without sorting. Recipient TCR diversity dropped after transplant; expanded clonotypes rose from day 30 to 180.

Time point described: recipient sample about 28 days before transplant, after cytoreduction. TCRdb keeps only in-frame clones here, not all; method: immunoSEQ multiplex PCR. Here the sample spans 46,000 or so clones, more than 75% being singletons. V lost 5 bases to trimming and J lost 3 bases, with 14 bases between them. Germline values: CDR1 SGHTA, CDR2 FQGNSA. CDR3 length: 15 residues. This sequence was found in a man in his sixties with biphenotypic leukemia. Some clones in this sample may be carry-over from other donors' samples. The chain uses TRBV7-2 and TRBJ1-3; D gene ambiguous. Sequences were derived from peripheral blood mononuclear cells, sampled before stem cell transplant. This CDR3 is CASSRRTTSGNTIYF. The CDR3 nucleotides read TGTGCCAGCAGCCGTAGGACCACGAGTGGAAACACCATATATTTT.